This TCR beta chain was captured by sequencing in a study of blood T cell repertoires in COVID-19. The CDR3 extends over 17 amino acids. V was trimmed by 1 base and J by 0 bases, leaving 13 bases between them. Germline V gene data show CDR1 as MNHEY and CDR2 as SMNVEV (reference sequence). Clones were read by immunoSEQ multiplex PCR, and TCRdb kept only the in-frame ones, dropping some. The sample records about 240,000 clones, 85% to 90% being singletons. Recovery among Cohort 3 donors was established by two negative PCRs, clearance, or symptom resolution. Sequencing was done on a sample of PBMCs or T cells enriched from blood (not recorded which). This sequence was found in a woman aged 30 to 39 who had recovered from COVID-19. J is TRBJ2-1 and V is TRBV27; D not resolved. The CDR3 DNA follows: TGTGCCAGCAGTTTATTTGCGAGAATGAGCTCCTACAATGAGCAGTTCTTC. It translates to CASSLFARMSSYNEQFF.